This TCR beta chain was profiled in a study of cytomegalovirus exposure and HLA in healthy donors. Findings and limits, study-wide: Most subjects had HLA-A and HLA-B alleles reportedly predicted accurately by TCR beta sequences. Further analysis, carried out later, found HLA-associated TCR beta chains more clonally expanded than equally common other chains.

This cohort consisted of healthy bone marrow donors. 60 Vbeta and 13 Jbeta primers were used in PCR. TCRdb's copy holds only in-frame clones and misses some; the assay was immunoSEQ multiplex PCR. This sample has about 120,000 clones; around 73% occur once, and the top ten carry just under 8.5%. This CDR3 spans 14 amino acids. CDR1 is SEHNR and CDR2 is FQNEAQ in the germline V gene (reference sequence). The V end was cut by 5 bases, the J end by 4 bases, with 11 bases between. This clone turned up a few times. Antigen specificity is unknown. This receptor was obtained from a woman in her thirties or forties in good health and CMV-seropositive. The J gene is TRBJ2-2, the V gene TRBV7-9; possible D gene TRBD1, 6 bases. Sequencing was done on a sample of PBMCs. The CDR3 loop is CASSPGQSTGELFF. In DNA, the CDR3 is TGTGCCAGCAGCCCTGGACAGAGCACCGGGGAGCTGTTTTTT.